The clone carrying this T cell receptor beta chain was counted a single time. What it binds is unknown. In the authors' workflow: Junction-only sequences produced by ImmunoSEQ had no quality scores, so filtering differed. Only in-frame clones appear in the TCRdb table, and some are missing; sequencing was by immunoSEQ multiplex PCR. V, J and clone size reflect that table, while D and trimming were determined from the DNA. The profile shows roughly 500,000 clones, 75% to 85% of them singletons. Deletions cut 1 base from V and 5 bases from J, with 12 bases between. The CDR3 is 15 amino acids. The germline CDR1 and CDR2 sequences are SGHTA and FQGNSA. This sample was taken from a study of shared clonotypes between healthy human individuals. Overall study results and limits: Only blood was sampled; tissue repertoires likely differ.

Each of the donors was a healthy adult who was HIV-negative and had not had a recent acute infection or vaccination. This TCR was recovered from a woman aged 40 to 49 in good health. Some clones in this sample may be carry-over from other donors' samples. Source material: PBMCs. V gene TRBV7-2 combines with J gene TRBJ2-1, with unresolved D. CDR3 residues: CASSLVVLAHNEQFF. CDR3 coding DNA: TGTGCCAGCAGCTTAGTCGTATTAGCACACAATGAGCAGTTCTTC.